The sequence of this TCR beta chain was determined in a study of CD8+CD57+ T cells in acquired aplastic anemia. Study background: Each DNA sample taken from sorted CD4+ and CD8+ cells came to around 2.9 ug on average.

The authors sequenced patients whose flow cytometry had shown CD8+CD57+ cell expansion. No patient had been given any therapy when blood was sampled. The CDR3 consists of 15 residues. Germline V lookup: CDR1 SGDLS, CDR2 YYNGEE. Trimming cost V 0 bases and J 0 bases, with 7 bases left between them. Genomic DNA templated the TCR beta VDJ and CDR3 profiling. TCRdb reanalysed the reads using MiXCR and keeps one entry per CDR3 protein. The repertoire has about 200,000 distinct CDR3 sequences, roughly two thirds of them found once; the top ten carry about three fifths. Material: sorted CD4+, CD8+, or CD8+CD57+ T cells (not recorded which) from PBMCs. This receptor was taken from a human donor with aplastic anemia. The rearrangement uses TRBV9 and TRBJ2-1, with a possible D match to TRBD1 (6 bases). The CDR3 is CASSVEDSSYNEQFF. As DNA, the CDR3 is TGTGCCAGCAGCGTAGAGGACAGCTCCTACAATGAGCAGTTCTTC.